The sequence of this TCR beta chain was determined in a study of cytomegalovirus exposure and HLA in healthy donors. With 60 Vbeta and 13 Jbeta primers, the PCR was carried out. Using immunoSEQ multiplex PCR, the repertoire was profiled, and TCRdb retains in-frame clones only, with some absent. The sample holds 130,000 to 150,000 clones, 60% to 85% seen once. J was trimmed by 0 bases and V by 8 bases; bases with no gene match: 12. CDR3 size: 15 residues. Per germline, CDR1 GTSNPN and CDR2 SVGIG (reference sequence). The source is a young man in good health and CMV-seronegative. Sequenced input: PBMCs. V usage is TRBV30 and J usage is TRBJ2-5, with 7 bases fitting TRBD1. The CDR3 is CARAPTGSYQETQYF. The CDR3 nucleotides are TGTGCCCGCGCACCGACAGGGAGTTACCAAGAGACCCAGTACTTC.